A selection of T cell receptor beta chains follows, all from one sample in a study of tumor and adjacent non-tumor tissue in lung cancer. TCRdb re-analysed the multiplex PCR reads in MiXCR, keeping a single row per CDR3 protein. The sample contains about 110,000 distinct CDR3 sequences, around 82% of which appear only once. The sample taken for sequencing was lung tumor tissue. The origin of the receptors is a man between 70 and 80 years old with non-small cell lung cancer. Both conserved end residues are part of each CDR3. A clone size is listed for some rows: how often the clone was seen (once, few, many), or a class if it is expanded.

J gene: TRBJ1-1; clone size: .; V gene: TRBV28; CDR3 protein: CTTTHLLRGLDTEAFF
J gene: TRBJ1-6; clone size: .; V gene: TRBV11-2; CDR3 protein: CARSPRTGGSSYNTPLLF
J gene: TRBJ2-1; clone size: once; V gene: TRBV10-2; CDR3 protein: CASRSPEPFSNEQFF
J gene: TRBJ2-7; clone size: many; V gene: TRBV28; CDR3 protein: CASKGMKTGGYEQYF
J gene: TRBJ1-5; clone size: .; V gene: TRBV12-5; CDR3 protein: CASGFNRNQPQHF
J gene: TRBJ1-1; clone size: .; V gene: TRBV11-3; CDR3 protein: CACSLKTGWMSTEAFF
J gene: TRBJ2-1; clone size: .; V gene: TRBV6-2/TRBV6-3; CDR3 protein: CANGPGLGNTNEQFF
J gene: TRBJ2-3; clone size: .; V gene: TRBV5-4; CDR3 protein: CASSLSQTQTDMQYF
J gene: TRBJ2-3; clone size: .; V gene: TRBV10-3; CDR3 protein: CAIGAGDTDMQYF
J gene: TRBJ2-7; clone size: .; V gene: TRBV29-1; CDR3 protein: CSVEVIRTGDSYEQYF
J gene: TRBJ2-2; clone size: .; V gene: TRBV12-3/TRBV12-4; CDR3 protein: CASIWTRGGRELFF
J gene: TRBJ2-4; clone size: once; V gene: TRBV6-5; CDR3 protein: CASNYSSPSDSRLAKNIQYF
J gene: TRBJ1-6; clone size: .; V gene: TRBV6-5; CDR3 protein: CASSYYDGNNSPLRF
J gene: TRBJ2-3; clone size: .; V gene: TRBV29-1; CDR3 protein: CSVEDEVKRGYDTQYF
J gene: TRBJ1-5; clone size: .; V gene: TRBV4-3; CDR3 protein: CASTPQKGLPQHF
J gene: TRBJ1-1; clone size: .; V gene: TRBV11-3; CDR3 protein: CAISLEGQKNTETFF
J gene: TRBJ2-2; clone size: .; V gene: TRBV28; CDR3 protein: CAISLFPSTGELFF
J gene: TRBJ2-2; clone size: .; V gene: TRBV20-1; CDR3 protein: CSARCGNAGVGTGELFF
J gene: TRBJ1-1; clone size: .; V gene: TRBV6-4; CDR3 protein: CARSPGRVNTEAFF
J gene: TRBJ2-7; clone size: .; V gene: TRBV5-4; CDR3 protein: CASSMQRGRAYEQYF
J gene: TRBJ2-7; clone size: many; V gene: TRBV5-1; CDR3 protein: CASSPGGIYYEQYF
J gene: TRBJ1-2; clone size: .; V gene: TRBV7-2; CDR3 protein: CASSSRLAPNYGYTF
J gene: TRBJ1-1; clone size: medium-sized; V gene: TRBV11-2; CDR3 protein: CASSPGQGNTEAFF
J gene: TRBJ2-3; clone size: .; V gene: TRBV11-2; CDR3 protein: CATAGGSTDTQYF
J gene: TRBJ1-2; clone size: .; V gene: TRBV4-2; CDR3 protein: CVSSQVGVDYGYTF
J gene: TRBJ2-7; clone size: many; V gene: TRBV28; CDR3 protein: CASSSGTGLLSSYEQYF
J gene: TRBJ2-5; clone size: .; V gene: TRBV28; CDR3 protein: CASSLGWTVKSQETQYF
J gene: .; clone size: .; V gene: TRBV10-3; CDR3 protein: CAISVGTGTQHF
J gene: TRBJ1-3; clone size: .; V gene: TRBV21-1; CDR3 protein: CASSKIRISGNTIYF
J gene: TRBJ1-6; clone size: .; V gene: TRBV5-4; CDR3 protein: CASSSKLQGGNLPLHF
J gene: TRBJ2-7; clone size: many; V gene: TRBV13; CDR3 protein: CASSLGQGHEQYF
J gene: TRBJ1-2; clone size: once; V gene: TRBV5-1; CDR3 protein: CASSLEQSYGYTF
J gene: TRBJ2-1; clone size: .; V gene: TRBV4-3; CDR3 protein: CASIEDPSGAEYNEQFF
J gene: TRBJ2-7; clone size: .; V gene: TRBV12-3/TRBV12-4; CDR3 protein: CASTTSTGIPYEKYF
J gene: TRBJ1-5; clone size: .; V gene: TRBV6-6; CDR3 protein: CANSFFRWGQNSNQPQHF
J gene: TRBJ1-2; clone size: .; V gene: TRBV6-5; CDR3 protein: CASALDRESGYTF
J gene: TRBJ2-1; clone size: .; V gene: TRBV4-2; CDR3 protein: CAWSGDGSFNEQFF
J gene: TRBJ1-4; clone size: .; V gene: TRBV11-2; CDR3 protein: CASGSRRATNEKLFF
J gene: TRBJ2-6; clone size: .; V gene: TRBV5-1; CDR3 protein: CASNLVYSGAIVLTF
J gene: TRBJ2-1; clone size: .; V gene: TRBV19; CDR3 protein: CASSASGGGEQFF
J gene: TRBJ1-2; clone size: .; V gene: TRBV4-1; CDR3 protein: CASSQYEGRDLDGYTF
J gene: TRBJ2-1; clone size: once; V gene: TRBV11-1; CDR3 protein: CASSQQPSGGAQFF
J gene: TRBJ2-1; clone size: .; V gene: TRBV6-2/TRBV6-3; CDR3 protein: CAGSPKGKDEQFF
J gene: TRBJ1-2; clone size: .; V gene: TRBV6-5; CDR3 protein: CASSRVGQAYGYTF
J gene: TRBJ1-1; clone size: .; V gene: TRBV29-1; CDR3 protein: CSVEGPASNEAFF
J gene: TRBJ2-5; clone size: .; V gene: TRBV4-1; CDR3 protein: CASNQEWGQESQYF
J gene: TRBJ2-5; clone size: .; V gene: TRBV29-1; CDR3 protein: CSGRTCQETQYF
J gene: TRBJ1-4; clone size: .; V gene: TRBV5-5; CDR3 protein: CASSSRTASNEKLFF
J gene: TRBJ2-3; clone size: once; V gene: TRBV4-1; CDR3 protein: CASRDTDTHYF
J gene: TRBJ2-7; clone size: once; V gene: TRBV6-5; CDR3 protein: CASSYSELAGHPGSEQYF
J gene: TRBJ2-6; clone size: many; V gene: TRBV6-6; CDR3 protein: CASSLAGKSSGANVLTF
J gene: TRBJ2-1; clone size: .; V gene: TRBV12-3/TRBV12-4; CDR3 protein: CAISLAGGSDEQFF
J gene: TRBJ2-3; clone size: .; V gene: TRBV14; CDR3 protein: CASSPTVGVFPDTQNF
J gene: TRBJ2-7; clone size: .; V gene: TRBV6-5; CDR3 protein: CALGRRLAGSYKQYF